Presented here are 13 T cell receptor beta chains from one specimen sequenced in a study of T cells expressing NK-cell markers. TCRdb re-analyzed the 5' RACE reads; it lists each CDR3 protein once, without DNA. The sample data list 400,000 or so distinct CDR3 sequences. The sample taken for sequencing was blood T cells: a sorted CD56 or NKG2C T cell subset, CD4+ or CD8+ T cells, or bulk PBMC T cells (not recorded which). The receptors derive from a woman between 45 and 65 years old in good health.

V usage is TRBV20-1 and J usage is TRBJ2-5; TCRdb proposes TRBD1, but this gene call is untestable without DNA. The germline gives CDR1 DFQATT, CDR2 SNEGSKA (reference sequence). The CDR3 is made up of 15 amino acids. The CDR3 is CSATPPGGPQETQYF.

The chain joins TRBV5-1 to TRBJ2-1; the D call from TCRdb, TRBD1, cannot be confirmed without DNA. Germline lookup yields CDR1 SGHRS and CDR2 YFSETQ. The CDR3 is 16 residues long. The CDR3 loop is CASSSGQGTEYNEQFF.

The rearrangement joins TRBV7-9 to TRBJ2-4; no DNA is available, so the TRBD1 call from TCRdb remains unchecked. CDR1 is SEHNR, CDR2 FQNEAQ, per germline (reference sequence). This CDR3 comprises 15 residues. The CDR3 loop reads CASSTTPGGVNIQYF.

V is TRBV12-3 or TRBV12-4 and J is TRBJ2-1; TCRdb selects TRBD2, and the lack of DNA leaves this call unchecked. The CDR3 runs 13 residues. CDR3 sequence reads: CASSSGTRHEQFF.

The rearrangement uses TRBV4-2 and TRBJ2-1; checking the TCRdb D call of TRBD2 is not possible without DNA. CDR1 is LGHNA and CDR2 is YNFKEQ in the germline V gene. This CDR3 has 17 residues. This CDR3 reads CASSQLSGRALRNEQFF.

The rearrangement uses TRBV7-2 and TRBJ2-5; TCRdb's D gene call, TRBD2, goes unchecked for lack of DNA. There are 16 residues in the CDR3. The germline V gene encodes CDR1 SGHTA and CDR2 FQGNSA. CDR3 amino acids: CASSAGLAVFQETQYF.

The chain uses TRBV25-1 and TRBJ2-7; the TCRdb call, TRBD1, lacks DNA for checking. The CDR3 is 15 amino acids. The germline CDR1 and CDR2 sequences are MGHDK and SYGVNS. The CDR3 sequence is CASRGGGTPSYEQYF.

This chain connects TRBV9 to TRBJ2-5; TCRdb indicates TRBD1, and absent DNA this call remains unverified. This CDR3 contains 15 residues. Germline V gene sequence: CDR1 SGDLS, CDR2 YYNGEE. The CDR3 region is CASSFSGRQQETQYF.

This chain links TRBV12-3 or TRBV12-4 with TRBJ2-3. The CDR3 sequence is 13 residues long. This CDR3 is CASSLRFGDTQYF.

The J gene is TRBJ2-2, the V gene TRBV12-3 or TRBV12-4; the D gene TCRdb calls, TRBD1, cannot be checked with no DNA. The CDR3 is made up of 15 amino acids. Here the CDR3 reads CAIQQGTPTSGELFF.

J is TRBJ1-5 and V is TRBV6-6; as DNA is missing, the TRBD1 call by TCRdb cannot be tested. This CDR3 is 14 amino acids long. Germline CDR1 is MNHNY and CDR2 is SVGAGI (reference sequence). The CDR3 is CASRSGTGVEPQHF.

This rearrangement joins TRBV12-3 or TRBV12-4 to TRBJ1-1; TCRdb gives TRBD1 as the D gene, but with no DNA this cannot be confirmed. The CDR3 loop spans 13 amino acids. CDR3 region: CASRGRFEAEAFF.

V is TRBV5-1 and J is TRBJ2-7; the TCRdb call, TRBD1, lacks DNA for checking. This CDR3 contains 15 residues. The V gene's germline CDR1 is SGHRS and CDR2 YFSETQ. The CDR3 sequence: CASSPIQGQMYEQYF.